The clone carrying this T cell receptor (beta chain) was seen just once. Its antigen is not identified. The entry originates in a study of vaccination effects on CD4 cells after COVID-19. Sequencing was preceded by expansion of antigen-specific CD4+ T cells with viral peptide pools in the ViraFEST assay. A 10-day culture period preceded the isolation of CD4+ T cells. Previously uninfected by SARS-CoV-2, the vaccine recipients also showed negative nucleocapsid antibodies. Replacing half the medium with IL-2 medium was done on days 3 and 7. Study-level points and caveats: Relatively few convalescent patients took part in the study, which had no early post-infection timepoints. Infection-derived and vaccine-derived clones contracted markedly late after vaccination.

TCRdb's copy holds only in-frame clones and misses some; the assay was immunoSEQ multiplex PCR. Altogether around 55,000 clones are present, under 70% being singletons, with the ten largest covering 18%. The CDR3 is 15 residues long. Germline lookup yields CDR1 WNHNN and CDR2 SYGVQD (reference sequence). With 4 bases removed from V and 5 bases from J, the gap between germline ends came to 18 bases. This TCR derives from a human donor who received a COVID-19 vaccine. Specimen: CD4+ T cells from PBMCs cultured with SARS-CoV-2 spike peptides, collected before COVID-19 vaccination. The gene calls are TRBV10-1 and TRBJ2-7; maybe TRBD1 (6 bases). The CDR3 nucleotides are TGCGCCAGCAGTGGGGAGTGGCAGGGGAGACACGAGCAGTACTTC. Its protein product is CASSGEWQGRHEQYF.